These 10 T cell receptor beta chains share one sample of origin, sequenced in a study of T-cell memory formation after mild COVID-19. Each CDR3 protein gets one entry after TCRdb re-called the 5' RACE reads with MiXCR. This table has about 350,000 distinct CDR3 sequences, around 13% appearing once. The sequenced material came from PBMCs or a T cell subset sorted from them (not recorded which). Receptors originate from a man younger than 35 who had mild COVID-19 (a few samples of this study predate the infection). Cell type and time point are not known.

The gene calls are TRBV5-1 and TRBJ2-7; D gene unclear. Trimming removed 3 bases at V and 7 bases at J, with 26 bases between. Germline values: CDR1 SGHRS, CDR2 YFSETQ. This CDR3 is 17 amino acids long. CDR3 bases: TGCGCCAGCAGCTCGAGGAGAGACCCAGCGATGACGTGGGAGCAGTACTTC. Translated, it gives CASSSRRDPAMTWEQYF.

In this sample, this clonotype turned up a few times. V is TRBV6-5 and J is TRBJ1-1, with D perhaps TRBD1 (6 bases). Trimming removed 7 bases at V and 10 bases at J, with 28 bases between. The CDR3 covers 16 residues. Germline V gene sequence: CDR1 MNHEY, CDR2 SVGAGI. Here the CDR3 DNA reads TGTGCCAGCAACCTACATCCGGGACAAGGGGTCCGAGGAGCTTTCTTT. It yields the protein CASNLHPGQGVRGAFF.

This clonotype was seen more than once but under ten times. The chain combines TRBV24-1 with TRBJ2-3; D is unresolved. V was pared by 4 bases and J by 7 bases, with 8 bases between. CDR3 length: 12 amino acids. The germline CDR1 and CDR2 sequences are KGHDR and SFDVKD. CDR3 in amino acids: CATSDNGYTQYF. CDR3 sequence (DNA): TGTGCCACCAGTGACAATGGTTATACGCAGTATTTT.

This clonotype was observed a handful of times. The chain employs TRBV11-2 and TRBJ2-3; D gene ambiguous. Germline V gives CDR1 SGHAT, CDR2 FQNNGV. Trimming removed 4 bases at V and 6 bases at J, with 11 bases between. The length of the CDR3 is 13 residues. For the CDR3, the DNA is TGTGCCAGCAGCTCCGCGACCTCGGATACGCAGTATTTT. Encoded protein: CASSSATSDTQYF. Full variable domain (outside the CDR3, taken from reference TRBV11-2 and TRBJ2-3): EAGVAQSPRYKIIEKRQSVAFWCNPISGHATLYWYQQILGQGPKLLIQFQNNGVVDDSQLPKDRFSAERLKGVDSTLKIQPAKLEDSAVYLCASSSATSDTQYFGPGTRLTVL.

The rearrangement uses TRBV12-3 or TRBV12-4 and TRBJ2-7; D tentatively fits TRBD1 or TRBD2 (5 bases each). Between the trimmed V and J ends, which lost 3 bases and 6 bases, there was a span of 12 bases. The CDR3 has 13 amino acids. DNA for the CDR3: TGTGCCAGCAGTTTCGCGGCTGGGGGCGAGCAGTACTTC. Residues: CASSFAAGGEQYF.

This clonotype was observed at least ten times. The chain couples TRBV6-2 or TRBV6-3 to TRBJ2-5; D is possibly TRBD2 (5 bases). The germline gives CDR1 MNHEY, CDR2 SVGEGT. The CDR3 covers 13 residues. V shed 6 bases and J shed 5 bases, with 13 bases lying between them. The CDR3 here is CASRPWTEETQYF. CDR3 DNA: TGTGCCAGCAGACCGTGGACTGAGGAGACCCAGTACTTC.

The genes are TRBV3-1 and TRBJ2-3; TRBD2 matches 8 bases. V gave up 4 bases and J gave up 5 bases; unmatched junction bases: 11. The CDR3 contains 16 residues. Germline-derived CDR1 and CDR2 are LGHDT and YNNKEL (reference sequence). CDR3 nucleotide sequence: TGTGCCAGCAGCCCGGGGGCCGGGGGGGGTAAAGATACGCAGTATTTT. Translating it yields CASSPGAGGGKDTQYF.

The chain links TRBV11-2 to TRBJ1-2; D is unresolved. Trimming took off 4 bases at V and 4 bases at J, with 10 bases between the two ends. Germline loops: CDR1 SGHAT, CDR2 FQNNGV. The CDR3 is 13 amino acids. As DNA, the CDR3 is TGTGCCAGCAGCTCCGAGGACGGCTATGGCTACACCTTC. Encoded protein: CASSSEDGYGYTF.

The J gene is TRBJ1-1, the V gene TRBV29-1; D remains unclear. The germline V and J ends were trimmed by 3 bases and 10 bases, with 9 bases remaining between them. This CDR3 region has 10 residues. Germline V CDR1 and CDR2: SQVTM, ANQGSEA. The CDR3, as DNA: TGCAGCGTTGACGATTGGGGAGCTTTCTTT. Residues: CSVDDWGAFF.

This clonotype has more than one count but fewer than ten. The V gene is TRBV5-1, the J gene TRBJ2-7; D is possibly TRBD1 or TRBD2 (6 bases each). There are 16 residues in the CDR3. CDR1 is SGHRS and CDR2 is YFSETQ in the germline V gene. Trimming took off 9 bases at V and 0 bases at J, with 22 bases between the two ends. CDR3 sequence (DNA): TGCGCCACCCCCGGGGGCGAGTTTCCCACCTCCTACGAGCAGTACTTC. Its protein product is CATPGGEFPTSYEQYF.